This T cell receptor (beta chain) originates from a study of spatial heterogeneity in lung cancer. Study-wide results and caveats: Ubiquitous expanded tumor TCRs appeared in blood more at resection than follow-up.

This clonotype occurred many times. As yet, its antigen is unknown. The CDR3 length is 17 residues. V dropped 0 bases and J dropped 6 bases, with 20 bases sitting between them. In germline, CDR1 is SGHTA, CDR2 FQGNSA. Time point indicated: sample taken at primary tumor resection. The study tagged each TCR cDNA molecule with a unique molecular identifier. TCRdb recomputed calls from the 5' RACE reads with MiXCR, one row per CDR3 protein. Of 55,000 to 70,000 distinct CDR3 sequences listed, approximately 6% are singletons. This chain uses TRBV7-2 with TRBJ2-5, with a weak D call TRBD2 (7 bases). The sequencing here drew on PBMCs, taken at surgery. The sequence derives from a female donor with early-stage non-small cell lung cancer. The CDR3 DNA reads TGTGCCAGCAGCTTAGCGCGGGACTCCTCGCGGGGGCAGACCCAGTACTTC. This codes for CASSLARDSSRGQTQYF.